Shown below are 20 T cell receptor beta chains from a single sample sequenced in a study of cytomegalovirus exposure and HLA in healthy donors. The PCR ran on 60 Vbeta and 13 Jbeta primers. Libraries were prepared by immunoSEQ multiplex PCR; TCRdb keeps only in-frame clonotypes and omits some of them. The sample lists about 120,000 clones; 74% were seen once. The sequenced sample was PBMCs. The receptors come from a human donor in good health.

The chain joins TRBV20-1 to TRBJ1-2, with a possible D match to TRBD1 (6 bases). V was clipped by 7 bases and J by 4 bases, with 10 bases between them. This CDR3 region has 11 residues. Germline assignment: CDR1 DFQATT and CDR2 SNEGSKA (reference sequence). The chain's CDR3 is CSVTDSYGYTF. DNA of the CDR3: TGCAGTGTCACGGACAGCTATGGCTACACCTTC.

The gene calls are TRBV11-1 and TRBJ2-7; D may be TRBD2 (6 bases). Germline lookup yields CDR1 SGHAT and CDR2 FQDESV (reference sequence). The CDR3 extends over 16 amino acids. Trimming pared 0 bases from V and 0 bases from J, leaving 12 bases between. CDR3 coding DNA: TGTGCCAGCAGCTTAGCCGTCCGCGGGGACTCCTACGAGCAGTACTTC. Protein product: CASSLAVRGDSYEQYF. The full variable domain, with the rest looked up from reference TRBV11-1 and TRBJ2-7, is EAEVAQSPRYKITEKSQAVAFWCDPISGHATLYWYRQILGQGPELLVQFQDESVVDDSQLPKDRFSAERLKGVDSTLKIQPAELGDSAMYLCASSLAVRGDSYEQYFGPGTRLTVT.

V is TRBV9 and J is TRBJ2-7; 7 positions match TRBD2. Per germline, CDR1 SGDLS and CDR2 YYNGEE. V gave up 4 bases and J gave up 7 bases; unmatched junction bases: 8. The CDR3 is 13 residues long. CDR3 sequence (DNA): TGTGCCAGCAGCACCTCCCCTAGCGGAGAGCAGTACTTC. The encoded protein is CASSTSPSGEQYF.

This clone was seen a few times. The chain has TRBV2 and TRBJ2-2; D remains unclear. Trimming took off 6 bases at V and 0 bases at J, with 8 bases between the two ends. This CDR3 contains 14 residues. CDR1 is SNHLY and CDR2 is FYNNEI in the germline V gene. Here the CDR3 reads CASSLLPNTGELFF. DNA for the CDR3: TGTGCCAGCAGCTTACTCCCGAACACCGGGGAGCTGTTTTTT.

The chain combines TRBV28 with TRBJ2-6; 8 nucleotides agree with TRBD1. The CDR3 spans 18 residues. Germline V gene sequence: CDR1 MDHEN, CDR2 SYDVKM. The V gene end was trimmed by 5 bases and the J gene end by 1 base; junction bases not matched to a gene: 10. CDR3 DNA sequence: TGTGCCAGCAGTCTCCTCCAGGGGGCGGGATCTGGGGCCAACGTCCTGACTTTC. This translates into CASSLLQGAGSGANVLTF.

This sequence joins TRBV6-5 and TRBJ1-5, with unresolved D. The CDR3 spans 13 residues. Trimming removed 4 bases from V and 4 bases from J, with 8 bases in between. CDR1 and CDR2 (germline): MNHEY, SVGAGI. The DNA for the CDR3 is TGTGCCAGCAGTTCTGCGGGAAATCAGCCCCAGCATTTT. Its translation is CASSSAGNQPQHF.

The V and J genes are TRBV28 and TRBJ1-1; no reliable D call. Germline loops: CDR1 MDHEN, CDR2 SYDVKM. The V gene lost 0 bases and the J gene lost 1 base, with 6 bases spanning the gap. This CDR3 contains 14 residues. The CDR3 DNA reads TGTGCCAGCAGTTTATGGCCAGAGAACACTGAAGCTTTCTTT. Amino acids: CASSLWPENTEAFF.

The genes are TRBV7-8 and TRBJ1-2; 9 bases are a match to TRBD1. Germline loops: CDR1 SGHVS, CDR2 FQNEAQ. Trimming took 0 bases from V and 3 from J; bases not matched to a gene: 5. This CDR3 has 16 residues. This chain's CDR3 is CASSLAGTGRDYGYTF. CDR3 DNA sequence: TGTGCCAGCAGCTTAGCAGGGACAGGGAGGGACTATGGCTACACCTTC.

In this sample, this clone turned up a few times. The CDR3 protein is CASSFIQRKFSTDEETQYF. The DNA for the CDR3 is TGTGCCAGCAGTTTTATTCAGAGAAAGTTTTCAACAGATGAAGAGACCCAGTACTTC. This chain connects TRBV28 to TRBJ2-5; D unresolved. V was trimmed by 3 bases and J by 3 bases, leaving 26 bases between them. The CDR3 covers 19 residues. CDR1 is MDHEN and CDR2 is SYDVKM in the germline V gene.

With regard to this clone: One end of the junction varies from germline; a read error may be responsible. The V and J genes are TRBV6-9 and TRBJ1-6; D may be TRBD1 (6 bases). CDR3 length: 18 residues. Germline-derived CDR1 and CDR2 are MNHGY and SVAAGI. CDR3 DNA sequence: TGTGCCAGCAGTTCCGGGGACAACTCAAGCTCCTATAATTCACCCTTCCACTTT. Its translation: CASSSGDNSSSYNSPFHF.

V and J are TRBV6-5 and TRBJ1-4, with 11 bases matching TRBD1. From germline, CDR1 is MNHEY and CDR2 SVGAGI. This CDR3 is built from 16 residues. The V gene end was trimmed by 2 bases and the J gene end by 7 bases; junction bases not matched to a gene: 6. The CDR3 spells CASSYGQGAGGEKLFF. DNA for the CDR3: TGTGCCAGCAGTTACGGACAGGGGGCAGGAGGTGAAAAACTGTTTTTT.

This clone was observed a single time. The chain joins TRBV19 to TRBJ1-6, with a possible D match to TRBD1 (6 bases). Trimming shortened V by 0 bases and J by 7 bases, and 10 bases separated the two germline ends. CDR3 length: 15 residues. CDR1 and CDR2 (germline): LNHDA, SQIVND (reference sequence). The CDR3 DNA reads as TGTGCCAGTAGTATAGAGGACAGCGAGAATTCACCCCTCCACTTT. The encoded protein is CASSIEDSENSPLHF.

Here the CDR3 reads CASSSDSPLHF. For the CDR3, the DNA is TGTGCCAGCAGCTCCGATTCACCCCTCCACTTT. The V call is TRBV11-2, the J call TRBJ1-6; no reliable D call. Germline values: CDR1 SGHAT, CDR2 FQNNGV. The CDR3 sequence is 11 residues long. V lost 4 bases to trimming and J lost 8 bases, with 3 bases between them.

In this sample, this clone turned up a few times. This chain links TRBV7-2 with TRBJ1-1, with D uncertain. This CDR3 is 13 amino acids long. Trimming cost V 3 bases and J 1 base, with 6 bases left between them. CDR1 and CDR2 from the germline V gene are SGHTA and FQGNSA. In nucleotides, the CDR3 is TGTGCCAGCAGCTTTAATTGGAACACTGAAGCTTTCTTT. This encodes CASSFNWNTEAFF.

This chain links TRBV18 with TRBJ2-7; TRBD1 matches 12 bases. Germline V gene sequence: CDR1 KGHSH, CDR2 LQKENI. CDR3 length equals 14 residues. Losses at the gene ends were 6 bases for V and 7 bases for J; bases not matched to a gene: 7. The CDR3 is CASSRDRGLREQYF. As DNA, the CDR3 is TGTGCCAGCTCGCGGGACAGGGGGCTGCGAGAGCAGTACTTC.

The V and J genes are TRBV4-2 and TRBJ2-5, with D possibly TRBD1 on 6 matching bases. The CDR3 spans 17 residues. Germline V gene lookup returns CDR1 LGHNA and CDR2 YNFKEQ. The V end lost 0 bases, the J end lost 2 bases, and 16 bases lay between the germline ends. CDR3 sequence: CASSQDRTGLSQETQYF. Here the CDR3 DNA reads TGTGCCAGCAGCCAAGACAGAACAGGGTTAAGTCAAGAGACCCAGTACTTC.

The chain employs TRBV4-2 and TRBJ2-3, with 11 nucleotides matching TRBD2. The CDR3 length is 18 residues. J was trimmed by 2 bases and V by 1 base; bases with no gene match: 8. The germline V gene has CDR1 LGHNA and CDR2 YNFKEQ. CDR3 DNA sequence: TGTGCCAGCAGCCAAGGGCCTTCGGGACTAGCGGCCACAGATACGCAGTATTTT. Translating it yields CASSQGPSGLAATDTQYF.

The chain employs TRBV30 and TRBJ1-2, with a tentative D call TRBD1 (6 bases). V lost 0 bases and J lost 5, with 10 bases in between. The CDR3 length is 13 residues. The germline gives CDR1 GTSNPN, CDR2 SVGIG (reference sequence). DNA for the CDR3: TGTGCCTGGAGTGTAACCCAGGGGTATGGCTACACCTTC. Translating it yields CAWSVTQGYGYTF. Full variable domain (missing parts from reference TRBV30 and TRBJ1-2): SQTIHQWPATLVQPVGSPLSLECTVEGTSNPNLYWYRQAAGRGLQLLFYSVGIGQISSEVPQNLSASRPQDRQFILSSKKLLLSDSGFYLCAWSVTQGYGYTFGSGTRLTVV.

The CDR3 coding sequence is TGTGCCTGGAGTGTCTACAGGGAGCCTGGGGCCAACGTCCTGACTTTC. Translating it yields CAWSVYREPGANVLTF. This chain links TRBV30 with TRBJ2-6; TRBD1 might be the D (6 bases). This CDR3 has 16 amino acids. The V and J ends lost 0 bases and 2 bases respectively, with 11 bases between them. Per the germline V gene, CDR1 is GTSNPN and CDR2 is SVGIG (reference sequence).

This clone was counted a single time. V usage is TRBV19 and J usage is TRBJ1-5; unclear D gene. CDR1 is LNHDA, CDR2 SQIVND, per germline (reference sequence). The CDR3 is made up of 16 amino acids. With 1 base removed from V and 3 bases from J, the gap between germline ends came to 13 bases. The CDR3 spells CASSIGAGKTNQPQHF. The DNA of the CDR3 is TGTGCCAGTAGTATAGGGGCAGGAAAGACCAATCAGCCCCAGCATTTT.